This passage covers 19 T cell receptor beta chains from one sample sequenced in a study of technical replicates of blood from a handful of donors (dated by TCRdb to the late 2010s). Library prep was done by the immunoSEQ multiplex PCR assay. TCRdb obtained this table from immuneACCESS and retained in-frame rearrangements with V and J assigned. These tables miss some clones; where compared with another copy, unresolved V genes account for less than half of the shortfall, and the remainder is unexplained. Here the sample has 78,000 or so clones; 89% occur a single time. The ten largest account for approximately 0.42% of the sample. Specimen: T cells isolated from PBMCs. All receptors derive from a human donor in good health.

There are a few counts of this clone. The rearrangement uses TRBV7-2 and TRBJ1-1; D ambiguous. Germline V gene lookup returns CDR1 SGHTA and CDR2 FQGNSA. V was pared by 3 bases and J by 2 bases, with 10 bases between. This CDR3 comprises 14 residues. CDR3 protein: CASSLGDFNTEAFF. The CDR3 DNA reads as TGTGCCAGCAGCTTGGGAGATTTCAACACTGAAGCTTTCTTT.

This chain uses TRBV19 with TRBJ2-1; 10 positions agree with TRBD2. The CDR3 is 14 amino acids. Germline-derived CDR1 and CDR2 are LNHDA and SQIVND (reference sequence). Losses at the gene ends were 3 bases for V and 6 bases for J; bases not matched to a gene: 2. The DNA for the CDR3 is TGTGCCAGTAGTATGCGGACTAGCGGCAATGAGCAGTTCTTC. Translated, it gives CASSMRTSGNEQFF.

This clone was recorded a few times. This chain connects TRBV27 to TRBJ1-1; D gene unclear. The V gene's germline CDR1 is MNHEY and CDR2 SMNVEV (reference sequence). V gave up 2 bases and J gave up 4 bases, with 8 bases separating them. This CDR3 region has 13 residues. The CDR3 nucleotides are TGTGCCAGCAGTTTAGTCGTATTCACTGAAGCTTTCTTT. Protein: CASSLVVFTEAFF.

The chain employs TRBV2 and TRBJ1-2, with D unresolved. The V gene's germline CDR1 is SNHLY and CDR2 FYNNEI. This CDR3 spans 12 amino acids. V lost 3 bases and J lost 2, with 4 bases in between. The DNA of the CDR3 is TGTGCCAGCAGTGACATCAACTATGGCTACACCTTC. Encoded protein: CASSDINYGYTF.

This chain links TRBV5-4 with TRBJ2-1, with 14 bases lining up with TRBD2. The CDR3 runs 15 residues. The germline gives CDR1 SGHNT, CDR2 YYREEE (reference sequence). V gave up 10 bases and J gave up 9 bases; unmatched junction bases: 12. The CDR3 region has the DNA TGTGCCCTCTACCCGGGACTAGCGGGAGAGACTGAGCAGTTCTTC. It yields the protein CALYPGLAGETEQFF.

The gene calls are TRBV4-1 and TRBJ2-3; TRBD2 agrees at 10 bases. Germline V CDR1 and CDR2: MGHRA, YSYEKL. The V and J ends lost 1 base and 5 bases, in that order; junction bases with no gene match: 12. The CDR3 sequence is 18 residues long. The CDR3 protein is CASSQVRVGSGRLDTQYF. CDR3 DNA sequence: TGCGCCAGCAGCCAAGTTAGGGTGGGTAGCGGGAGGTTAGATACGCAGTATTTT.

The chain recombines TRBV28 with TRBJ2-7; TRBD2 is a possible D gene (5 bases). The length of the CDR3 is 13 residues. In germline, CDR1 is MDHEN, CDR2 SYDVKM. V was cut by 1 base and J by 3 bases, with 7 bases left in between. The CDR3 protein is CASSLSRDYEQYF. As DNA, the CDR3 is TGTGCCAGCAGTTTATCGAGGGACTACGAGCAGTACTTC.

The gene calls are TRBV5-1 and TRBJ2-1; 7 bases agree with TRBD2. Germline CDR1 and CDR2: SGHRS and YFSETQ. J lost 9 bases, V lost 2 bases, and 8 bases had no gene match. The CDR3 totals 14 residues. The CDR3 DNA is TGCGCCAGCAGCTTTGGGGGGAGGGTGCCTGAGCAGTTCTTC. It translates to CASSFGGRVPEQFF.

This clone was seen just once. V usage is TRBV5-4 and J usage is TRBJ2-1; D remains ambiguous. This CDR3 is built from 12 residues. Germline V gives CDR1 SGHNT, CDR2 YYREEE (reference sequence). The V end was cut by 3 bases, the J end by 7 bases, with 8 bases between. The CDR3 sequence: CASSSPLNEQFF. Written as DNA, the CDR3 is TGTGCCAGCAGCTCCCCTCTAAATGAGCAGTTCTTC.

The rearrangement uses TRBV27 and TRBJ1-2; D is undetermined. The CDR3 spans 13 residues. V was trimmed by 4 bases and J by 4 bases, leaving 10 bases between them. The germline gives CDR1 MNHEY, CDR2 SMNVEV (reference sequence). Written as DNA, the CDR3 is TGTGCCAGCAGTTCCCTCTCCTCCTATGGCTACACCTTC. It translates to CASSSLSSYGYTF.

J is TRBJ1-1 and V is TRBV5-8, with a tentative D call TRBD1 (6 bases). Trimming pared 4 bases from V and 13 bases from J, leaving 17 bases between. Germline-derived CDR1 and CDR2 are SGHTS and YDEGEE. The CDR3 loop spans 12 amino acids. CDR3 sequence: CASSVWTAEVFF. CDR3 DNA: TGTGCCAGCAGCGTATGGACAGCGGAGGTTTTCTTT.

In this sample, this clone turned up once. The chain combines TRBV11-2 with TRBJ2-7; possibly TRBD1 for D (6 bases). The V end lost 0 bases, the J end lost 3 bases, and 6 bases lay between the germline ends. The CDR3 is made up of 13 amino acids. From germline, CDR1 is SGHAT and CDR2 FQNNGV. The CDR3 bases are TGTGCCAGCAGCTTAGAAGGGGGCTACGAGCAGTACTTC. This sequence encodes CASSLEGGYEQYF.

The gene calls are TRBV19 and TRBJ1-3; no definite D call. The CDR3 is 16 residues long. The ends were cut back, 5 bases at V and 1 base at J, with 15 bases in the middle. From germline, CDR1 is LNHDA and CDR2 SQIVND (reference sequence). The CDR3 loop is CASSLPYGRSGNTIYF. The DNA for the CDR3 is TGTGCCAGTAGTTTACCGTACGGTCGATCTGGAAACACCATATATTTT.

This clone appeared once. The chain employs TRBV28 and TRBJ1-2; maybe TRBD1 (5 bases). From germline, CDR1 is MDHEN and CDR2 SYDVKM. The CDR3 contains 12 residues. The ends were cut back, 7 bases at V and 7 bases at J, with 13 bases in the middle. The CDR3 here is CASTGQWSGYTF. The DNA for the CDR3 is TGTGCCAGCACTGGACAATGGTCTGGCTACACCTTC.

This chain uses TRBV12-5 with TRBJ2-2, with TRBD2 matching over 10 bases. Germline V lookup: CDR1 LGHNT, CDR2 FRNRAP. J lost 8 bases, V lost 2 bases, and 11 bases had no gene match. This CDR3 has 17 amino acids. CDR3 in amino acids: CASGLLTAGGPVGELFF. For the CDR3, the DNA is TGTGCTAGTGGTTTGCTCACAGCGGGAGGGCCGGTTGGGGAGCTGTTTTTT.

The V gene is TRBV19, the J gene TRBJ1-2; 7 nucleotides line up with TRBD1. The CDR3 sequence is 13 residues long. Per the germline V gene, CDR1 is LNHDA and CDR2 is SQIVND (reference sequence). V lost 10 bases to trimming and J lost 10 bases; unmatched junction nucleotides: 15. CDR3 DNA: TGTGCCACCGGAGAGGGACAGTCTTTTGACTACACCTTC. This sequence encodes CATGEGQSFDYTF.

The V call is TRBV25-1, the J call TRBJ2-5; 9 bases are shared with TRBD2. In germline, CDR1 is MGHDK, CDR2 SYGVNS. The CDR3 length is 17 residues. The junction had 10 bases not matched to a gene; V was cut back by 1 base and J by 4 bases. The DNA of the CDR3 is TGTGCCAGCAGTGAATCCTGGGGCGGGAGGGCCGGAGAGACCCAGTACTTC. Translating gives CASSESWGGRAGETQYF.

The V gene is TRBV19, the J gene TRBJ2-5, with a possible D match to TRBD2 (6 bases). Germline V gene data show CDR1 as LNHDA and CDR2 as SQIVND (reference sequence). This CDR3 comprises 12 residues. Trimming removed 5 bases from V and 5 bases from J, with 9 bases in between. CDR3 residues: CASSRGLETQYF. CDR3 nucleotides: TGTGCCAGTAGTCGGGGGTTGGAGACCCAGTACTTC.

The chain links TRBV11-3 to TRBJ1-4; TRBD1 matches 10 bases. This CDR3 has 15 amino acids. Trimming at V came to 5 bases and at J to 7 bases, leaving 7 bases not matched to a gene. Germline values: CDR1 SGHNT, CDR2 YENEEA. The DNA for the CDR3 is TGTGCCAGCAGCCAGAGACAGGGGGCGCGTGAAAAACTGTTTTTT. Translation gives CASSQRQGAREKLFF.